This T cell receptor (beta chain) was documented in a study of T cell repertoires in cytomegalovirus infection. Looking at the study overall: Selection of CMV epitopes for the study included recently identified HLA-C-restricted and well-studied HLA-B-restricted ones.

About this clonotype itself: The target antigen is unknown.

Trimming cost V 3 bases and J 4 bases, with 15 bases left between them. Germline values: CDR1 MDHEN, CDR2 SYDVKM. This CDR3 comprises 15 residues. In TCRdb, the reads were re-called with MiXCR into one record per CDR3 protein. The sample lists 110,000 or so distinct CDR3 sequences; roughly 30% were seen once. The sample was CD8+ T cells from cultured PBMCs, taken from culture after CMV antigen stimulation. The TCR comes from a human donor in good health (CMV status not recorded). Some clones in this sample may be carry-over from other donors' samples. This rearrangement joins TRBV28 to TRBJ1-2; D call uncertain. CDR3 in amino acids: CASSLSLWEAYGYTF. DNA of the CDR3: TGTGCCAGCAGTTTGTCCTTGTGGGAGGCCTATGGCTACACCTTC.